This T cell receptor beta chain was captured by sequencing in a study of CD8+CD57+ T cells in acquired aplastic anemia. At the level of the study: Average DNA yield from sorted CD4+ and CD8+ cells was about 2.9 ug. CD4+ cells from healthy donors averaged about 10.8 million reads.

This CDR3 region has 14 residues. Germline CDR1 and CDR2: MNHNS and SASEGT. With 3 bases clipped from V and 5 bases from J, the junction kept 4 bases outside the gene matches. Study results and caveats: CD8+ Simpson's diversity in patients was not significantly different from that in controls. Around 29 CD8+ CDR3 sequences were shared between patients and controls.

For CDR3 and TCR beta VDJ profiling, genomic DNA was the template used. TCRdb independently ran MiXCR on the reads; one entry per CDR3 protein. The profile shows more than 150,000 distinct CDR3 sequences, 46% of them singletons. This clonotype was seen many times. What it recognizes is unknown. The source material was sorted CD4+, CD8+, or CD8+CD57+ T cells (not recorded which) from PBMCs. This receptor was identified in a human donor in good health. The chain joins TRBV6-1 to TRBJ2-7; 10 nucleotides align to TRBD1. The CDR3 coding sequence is TGTGCCAGCAGTGATTCGGACAGGGGGAACGAGCAGTACTTC. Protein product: CASSDSDRGNEQYF.